One sample yielded the 9 T cell receptor beta chains listed below, sequenced in a study of blood T cell repertoires in COVID-19. Using immunoSEQ multiplex PCR, the repertoire was profiled, and TCRdb retains in-frame clones only, with some absent. The data hold more than 150,000 clones, with 84% observed a single time. Sequenced material: peripheral blood. The receptors were gathered from a human donor in a cohort sampled during active COVID-19.

The chain uses TRBV11-1 and TRBJ2-1, with D maybe TRBD2 (6 bases). The ends were cut back, 3 bases at V and 6 bases at J, with 12 bases in the middle. This CDR3 is built from 14 residues. Germline V gene data show CDR1 as SGHAT and CDR2 as FQDESV (reference sequence). CDR3 residues: CASSFDRGSNEQFF. DNA for the CDR3: TGTGCCAGCAGCTTTGATCGGGGGAGCAATGAGCAGTTCTTC.

The genes are TRBV19 and TRBJ1-2; tentative D call: TRBD1 (6 bases). The germline CDR1 and CDR2 sequences are LNHDA and SQIVND (reference sequence). The V gene lost 3 bases and the J gene lost 3 bases, with 8 bases spanning the gap. The CDR3 contains 13 residues. As DNA, the CDR3 is TGTGCCAGTAGTATTTCAGGGGACTATGGCTACACCTTC. Amino acid sequence: CASSISGDYGYTF.

This clone was seen a few times. This sequence joins TRBV4-1 and TRBJ1-3; 7 nucleotides agree with TRBD1. The CDR3 length is 18 residues. Germline trimming cut 0 bases from V and 0 bases from J; bases unmatched to any gene: 8. CDR1 is MGHRA, CDR2 YSYEKL, per germline. The CDR3 region is CASSQERTGVSSGNTIYF. DNA for the CDR3: TGCGCCAGCAGCCAAGAAAGAACAGGGGTGAGCTCTGGAAACACCATATATTTT.

The V call is TRBV7-9, the J call TRBJ1-1; the D is unclear. Per germline, CDR1 SEHNR and CDR2 FQNEAQ (reference sequence). The CDR3 is 14 amino acids. Trimming stripped 4 bases from V and 0 bases from J, with 9 bases between. The CDR3 nucleotides are TGTGCCAGCAGCTCTTCGACAATGAACACTGAAGCTTTCTTT. Protein product: CASSSSTMNTEAFF.

The chain couples TRBV30 to TRBJ1-1; D is ambiguous. Trimming shortened V by 2 bases and J by 3 bases, and 7 bases separated the two germline ends. Germline loops: CDR1 GTSNPN, CDR2 SVGIG (reference sequence). This CDR3 has 12 amino acids. CDR3 in amino acids: CAWSQEDTEAFF. The CDR3 DNA sequence: TGTGCCTGGAGTCAAGAGGACACTGAAGCTTTCTTT.

The J gene is TRBJ2-3, the V gene TRBV6-7; 8 bases line up with TRBD2. TRBV6-7 is labeled an ORF, and its function is uncertain. V was pared by 4 bases and J by 0 bases, with 3 bases of the junction left unmatched. The CDR3 sequence is 15 residues long. CDR3 coding DNA: TGTGCCAGCAGTTCGGCGGGGGGTAGCACAGATACGCAGTATTTT. This translates into CASSSAGGSTDTQYF.

The chain couples TRBV27 to TRBJ2-7, with D maybe TRBD2 (6 bases). This CDR3 spans 14 amino acids. V dropped 5 bases and J dropped 6 bases, with 17 bases sitting between them. The germline V gene encodes CDR1 MNHEY and CDR2 SMNVEV (reference sequence). In nucleotides, the CDR3 is TGTGCCAGCAGTCCGAATCCGCAGGGAGGCGAGCAGTACTTC. This encodes CASSPNPQGGEQYF.

The gene calls are TRBV4-2 and TRBJ2-7; D is unclear. Trimming stripped 0 bases from V and 0 bases from J, with 6 bases between. This CDR3 region has 14 residues. Germline lookup yields CDR1 LGHNA and CDR2 YNFKEQ. CDR3 DNA: TGTGCCAGCAGCCAAGATCCAGACTCCTACGAGCAGTACTTC. Translation: CASSQDPDSYEQYF.

This clone was seen a handful of times. This rearrangement joins TRBV18 to TRBJ2-7, with 13 bases aligning to TRBD2. The CDR3 is 19 amino acids. Germline CDR1 and CDR2: KGHSH and LQKENI. The V gene end was trimmed by 2 bases and the J gene end by 0 bases; junction bases not matched to a gene: 10. The CDR3 spells CASSPTIGLAGVNSYEQYF. DNA for the CDR3: TGTGCCAGCTCACCAACGATAGGACTAGCGGGGGTAAACTCCTACGAGCAGTACTTC.